This T cell receptor (beta chain) was captured in a study of CD8+CD57+ T cells in acquired aplastic anemia. Study context: Quantities of DNA derived from sorted CD4+ and CD8+ cells averaged around 3 ug. Study-wide results and caveats: Patients and controls had in common twenty-nine CD8+ CDR3 sequences.

Worth noting for this clonotype: Its target is not known.

Only patients with CD8+CD57+ cell expansion on flow cytometry were chosen for sequencing. Untreated patients provided the blood samples, with no therapy given before sampling. Both TCR beta VDJ combination and CDR3 sequence profiling were carried out. Genomic DNA was the template for this profiling. Each CDR3 protein gets one entry after TCRdb re-called the reads with MiXCR. The table lists approximately 98,000 distinct CDR3 sequences, around two thirds of them singletons. This receptor was identified in a human donor with aplastic anemia. What was sequenced was sorted CD4+, CD8+, or CD8+CD57+ T cells (not recorded which) from PBMCs.

CDR3 sequence reads: CASSRLGYGYTF. The CDR3 DNA sequence: TGTGCCAGCAGCCGTCTAGGATATGGCTACACCTTC. The J gene is TRBJ1-2, the V gene TRBV6-1; unclear D gene. V was cut by 6 bases and J by 5 bases, with 10 bases left in between. Germline CDR1 MNHNS, CDR2 SASEGT. This CDR3 has 12 amino acids.